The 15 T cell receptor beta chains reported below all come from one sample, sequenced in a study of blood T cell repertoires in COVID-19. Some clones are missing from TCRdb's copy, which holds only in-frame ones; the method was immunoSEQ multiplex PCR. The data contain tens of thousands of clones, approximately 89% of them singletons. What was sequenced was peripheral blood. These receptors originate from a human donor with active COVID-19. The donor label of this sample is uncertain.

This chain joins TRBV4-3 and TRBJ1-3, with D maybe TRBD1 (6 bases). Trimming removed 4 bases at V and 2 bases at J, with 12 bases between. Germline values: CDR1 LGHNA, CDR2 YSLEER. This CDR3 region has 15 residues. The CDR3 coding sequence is TGCGCCAGCAGCCCCAACAGGGATCCTGGAAACACCATATATTTT. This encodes CASSPNRDPGNTIYF.

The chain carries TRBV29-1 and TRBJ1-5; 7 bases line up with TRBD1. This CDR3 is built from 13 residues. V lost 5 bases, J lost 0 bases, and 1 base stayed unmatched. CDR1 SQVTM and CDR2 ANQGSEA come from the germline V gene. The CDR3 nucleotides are TGCAGCGTTAGGGACAGTAGCAATCAGCCCCAGCATTTT. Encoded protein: CSVRDSSNQPQHF.

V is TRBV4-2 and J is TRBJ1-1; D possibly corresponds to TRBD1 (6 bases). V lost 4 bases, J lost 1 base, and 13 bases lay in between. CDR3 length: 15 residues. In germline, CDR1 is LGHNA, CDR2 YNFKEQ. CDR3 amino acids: CASSRRQAENTEAFF. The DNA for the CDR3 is TGTGCCAGCAGCCGCAGACAGGCCGAGAACACTGAAGCTTTCTTT.

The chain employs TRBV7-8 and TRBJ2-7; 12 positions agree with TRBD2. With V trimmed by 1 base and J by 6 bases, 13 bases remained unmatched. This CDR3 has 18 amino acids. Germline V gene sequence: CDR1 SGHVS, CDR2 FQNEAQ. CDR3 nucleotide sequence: TGTGCCAGCAGCTTAGAGTGGCTAGCGGGGGGGAGGACCTCCGAGCAGTACTTC. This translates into CASSLEWLAGGRTSEQYF.

The CDR3 DNA sequence: TGTGCCAGCAGGGGGGAGGGACTGGGATATAGCAATCAGCCCCAGCATTTT. This gives the protein CASRGEGLGYSNQPQHF. The chain links TRBV28 to TRBJ1-5, with D possibly being TRBD1 (5 bases). V was clipped by 6 bases and J by 0 bases, with 18 bases between them. Germline V lookup: CDR1 MDHEN, CDR2 SYDVKM. CDR3 length: 17 residues.

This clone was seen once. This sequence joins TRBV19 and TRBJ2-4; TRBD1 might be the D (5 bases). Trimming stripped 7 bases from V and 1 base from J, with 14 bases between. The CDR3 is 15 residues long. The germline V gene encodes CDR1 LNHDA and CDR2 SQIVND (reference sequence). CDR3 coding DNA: TGTGCCAGTACCAAAAGCAGGGTGGCCAAAAACATTCAGTACTTC. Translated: CASTKSRVAKNIQYF. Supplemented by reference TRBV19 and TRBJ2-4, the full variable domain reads DGGITQSPKYLFRKEGQNVTLSCEQNLNHDAMYWYRQDPGQGLRLIYYSQIVNDFQKGDIAEGYSVSREKKESFPLTVTSAQKNPTAFYLCASTKSRVAKNIQYFGAGTRLSVL.

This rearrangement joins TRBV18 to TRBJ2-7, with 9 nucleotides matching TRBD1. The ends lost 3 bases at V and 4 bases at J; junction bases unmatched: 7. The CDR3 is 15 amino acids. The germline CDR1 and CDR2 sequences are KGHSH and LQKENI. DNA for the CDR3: TGTGCCAGCTCACCCTCCGGGACAGGGCGGTACGAGCAGTACTTC. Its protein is CASSPSGTGRYEQYF.

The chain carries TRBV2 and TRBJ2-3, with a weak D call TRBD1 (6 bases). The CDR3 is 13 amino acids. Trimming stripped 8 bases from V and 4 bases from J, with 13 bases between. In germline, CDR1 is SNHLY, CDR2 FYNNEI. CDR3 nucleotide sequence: TGTGCCAGCGGAATTACAGGGTCAGATACGCAGTATTTT. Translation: CASGITGSDTQYF.

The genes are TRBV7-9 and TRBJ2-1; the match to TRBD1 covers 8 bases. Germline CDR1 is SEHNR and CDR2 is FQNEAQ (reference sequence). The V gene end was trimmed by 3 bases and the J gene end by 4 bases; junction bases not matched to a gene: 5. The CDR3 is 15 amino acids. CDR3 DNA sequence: TGTGCCAGCAGCTTTTCGGGACAGGATTACAATGAGCAGTTCTTC. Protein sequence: CASSFSGQDYNEQFF.

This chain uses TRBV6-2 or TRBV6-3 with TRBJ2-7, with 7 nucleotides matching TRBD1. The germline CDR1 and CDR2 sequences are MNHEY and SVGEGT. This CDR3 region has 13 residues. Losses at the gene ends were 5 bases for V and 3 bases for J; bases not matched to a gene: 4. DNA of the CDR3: TGTGCCAGCAGTCCCCGGGACAGCTACGAGCAGTACTTC. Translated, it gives CASSPRDSYEQYF.

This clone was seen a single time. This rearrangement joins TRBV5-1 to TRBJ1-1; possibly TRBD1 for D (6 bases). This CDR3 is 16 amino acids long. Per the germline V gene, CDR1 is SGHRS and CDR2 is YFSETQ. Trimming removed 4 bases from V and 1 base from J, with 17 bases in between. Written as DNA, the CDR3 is TGCGCCAGCAGCCTGGGACGAGACAGGACGAACACTGAAGCTTTCTTT. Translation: CASSLGRDRTNTEAFF.

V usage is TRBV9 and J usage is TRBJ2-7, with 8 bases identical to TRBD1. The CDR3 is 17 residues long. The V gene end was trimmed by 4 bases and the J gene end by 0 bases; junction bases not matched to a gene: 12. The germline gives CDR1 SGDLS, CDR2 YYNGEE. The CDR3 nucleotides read TGTGCCAGCAGCCCTCACCCGGGACAGGTCATCTCCTACGAGCAGTACTTC. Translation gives CASSPHPGQVISYEQYF.

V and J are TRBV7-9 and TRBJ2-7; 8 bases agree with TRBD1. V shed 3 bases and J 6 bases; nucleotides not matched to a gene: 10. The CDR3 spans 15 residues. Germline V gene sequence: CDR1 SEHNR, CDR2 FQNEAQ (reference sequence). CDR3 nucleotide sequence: TGTGCCAGCAGCTTCCCCGGGACAGGAAGAGTCGAGCAGTACTTC. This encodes CASSFPGTGRVEQYF.

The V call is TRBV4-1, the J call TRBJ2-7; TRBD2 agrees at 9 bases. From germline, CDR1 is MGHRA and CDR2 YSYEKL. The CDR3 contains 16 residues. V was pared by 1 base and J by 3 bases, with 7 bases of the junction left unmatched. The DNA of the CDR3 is TGCGCCAGCAGCCAAGCGCTCAGCGGGGGGTTCTACGAGCAGTACTTC. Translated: CASSQALSGGFYEQYF.

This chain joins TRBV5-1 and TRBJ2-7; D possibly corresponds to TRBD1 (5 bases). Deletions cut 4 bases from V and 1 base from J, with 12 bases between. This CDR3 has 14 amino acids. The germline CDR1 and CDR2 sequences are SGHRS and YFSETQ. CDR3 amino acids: CASSPDTRSYEQYF. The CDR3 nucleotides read TGCGCCAGCAGCCCGGACACCCGATCCTACGAGCAGTACTTC.